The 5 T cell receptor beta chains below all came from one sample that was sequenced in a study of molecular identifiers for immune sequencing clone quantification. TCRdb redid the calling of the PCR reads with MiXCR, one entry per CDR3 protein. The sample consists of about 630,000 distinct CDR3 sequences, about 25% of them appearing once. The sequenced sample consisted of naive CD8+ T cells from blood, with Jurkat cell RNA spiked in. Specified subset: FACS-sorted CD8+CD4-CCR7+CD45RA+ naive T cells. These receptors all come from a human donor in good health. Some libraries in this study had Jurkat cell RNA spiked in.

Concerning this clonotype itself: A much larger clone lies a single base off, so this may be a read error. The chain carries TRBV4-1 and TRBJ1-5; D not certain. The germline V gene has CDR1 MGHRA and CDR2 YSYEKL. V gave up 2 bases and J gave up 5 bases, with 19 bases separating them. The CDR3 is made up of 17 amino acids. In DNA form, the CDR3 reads TGCGCCAGCAGCCAAAAGGAGGGCCCTCCCGGGGATCAGCCCCAGCATTTT. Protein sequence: CASSQKEGPPGDQPQHF.

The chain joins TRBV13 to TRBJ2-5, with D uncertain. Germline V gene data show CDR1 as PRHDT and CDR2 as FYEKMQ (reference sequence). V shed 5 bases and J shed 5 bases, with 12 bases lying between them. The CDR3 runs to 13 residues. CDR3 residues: CASSPVGVETQYF. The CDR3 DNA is TGTGCCAGCAGCCCCGTAGGCGTGGAGACCCAGTACTTC.

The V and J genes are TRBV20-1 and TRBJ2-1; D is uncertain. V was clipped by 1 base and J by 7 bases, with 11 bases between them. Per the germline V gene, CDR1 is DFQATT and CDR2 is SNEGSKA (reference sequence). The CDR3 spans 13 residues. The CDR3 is CSARVPLSNEQFF. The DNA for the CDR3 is TGCAGTGCTAGAGTTCCACTGTCGAATGAGCAGTTCTTC.

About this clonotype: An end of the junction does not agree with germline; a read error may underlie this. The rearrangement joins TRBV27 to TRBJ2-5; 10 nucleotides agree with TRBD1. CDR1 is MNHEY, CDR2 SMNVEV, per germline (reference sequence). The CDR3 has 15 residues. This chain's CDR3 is CASNDRGPNQETLYF. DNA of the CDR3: TGTGCCAGCAATGACAGGGGGCCTAACCAAGAGACCCTGTACTTC.

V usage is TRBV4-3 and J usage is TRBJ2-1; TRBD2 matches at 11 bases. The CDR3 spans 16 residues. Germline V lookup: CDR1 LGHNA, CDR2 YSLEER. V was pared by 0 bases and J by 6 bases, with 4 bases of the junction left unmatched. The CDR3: CASSQDRLAGSNEQFF. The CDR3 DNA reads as TGCGCCAGCAGCCAAGATCGACTAGCGGGATCCAATGAGCAGTTCTTC.